Sequencing of this T cell receptor beta chain was carried out in a study of OX40 agonist ivuxolimab in advanced cancers. The protocol was immunoSEQ multiplex PCR, while the TCRdb copy is restricted to in-frame clones and leaves out a portion. The sample consists of 45,000 or so clones, 80% to 90% of them appearing once. The CDR3 loop spans 16 amino acids. After removal of 6 bases from V and 0 bases from J, the junction contained 5 bases not matched to a gene. Germline V gene lookup returns CDR1 SEHNR and CDR2 FQNEAQ (reference sequence). The genes are TRBV7-9 and TRBJ1-6; 7 nucleotides match TRBD1. The receptor was isolated from an adult with an advanced solid tumor such as melanoma, head and neck, liver or kidney cancer. The sequences come from CD4+ or CD8+ T cells sorted from blood, collected in a trial of the OX40 agonist ivuxolimab. The DNA for the CDR3 is TGTGCCAGCAGATGGGACAGCAGCTCCTATAATTCACCCCTCCACTTT. It translates to CASRWDSSSYNSPLHF.